This T cell receptor beta chain appears in the sequencing data of a study of identical twins. The V end was cut by 4 bases, the J end by 5 bases, with 17 bases between. This CDR3 is built from 15 residues. Germline V gene data show CDR1 as MDHEN and CDR2 as SYDVKM. TCRdb itself ran the 5' RACE reads through MiXCR, one entry per CDR3 protein. The table lists more than 250,000 distinct CDR3 sequences, more than 6.5% of them singletons. This clonotype was detected many times. The same sample was also studied in work on yellow fever vaccine responses in identical twins.

The V call is TRBV28, the J call TRBJ2-5, with D uncertain. The clonotype originates from a woman aged 18-30 years in good health. Sequencing used memory (CD45RO+) T cells sorted from blood. This CDR3 is CASSSNQLGRETQYF. The CDR3 coding sequence is TGTGCCAGCAGTTCCAACCAGTTAGGACGGGAGACCCAGTACTTC.